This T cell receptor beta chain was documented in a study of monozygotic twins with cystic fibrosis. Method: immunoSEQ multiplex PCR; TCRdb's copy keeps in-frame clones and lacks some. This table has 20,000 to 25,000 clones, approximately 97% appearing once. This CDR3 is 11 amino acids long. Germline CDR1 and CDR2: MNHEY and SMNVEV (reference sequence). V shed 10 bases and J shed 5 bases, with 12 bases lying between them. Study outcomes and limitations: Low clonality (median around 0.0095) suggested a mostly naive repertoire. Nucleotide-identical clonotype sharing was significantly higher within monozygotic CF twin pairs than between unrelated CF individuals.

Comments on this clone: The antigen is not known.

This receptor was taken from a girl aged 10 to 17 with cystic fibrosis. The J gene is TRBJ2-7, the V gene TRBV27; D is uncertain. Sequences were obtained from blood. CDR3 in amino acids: CATYPGNEQYV. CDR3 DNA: TGTGCCACCTACCCCGGCAACGAGCAGTACGTC.